This T cell receptor beta chain was recovered during a study of shared clonotypes between healthy human individuals (dated by TCRdb to between 2020 and 2021). For context, the study as a whole: Three men and a couple of women, aged 18 to 49 years, made up the cohort. For each donor, three plates each were used for CD4 naive and CD4 memory, two plates were used for CD8 naive, and one plate was used for CD8 memory. To estimate repertoire size and how much clonotypes are shared between individuals, the study performed deep sequencing of blood TCR repertoires from five healthy adults. To increase sequencing depth and limit assay-specific biases, TCR repertoire library preparation and sequencing were carried out by different laboratories using diverse techniques. Each donor's leukapheresis produced roughly between roughly 0.85 and 9.5 billion PBMCs.

Using the deep immunoSEQ assay, TCR CDR3 regions were amplified from genomic DNA by multiplex PCR. Extracted genomic DNA from each cell subset was spread evenly across all wells of several immunoSEQ 96-well plates, with each plate serving as a replicate. For sorted subsets, 200 to 250 ng genomic DNA, equal to about 30,000 T cell genomes, was loaded into each replicate PCR. Purified libraries were measured with a Qubit 3.0 fluorometer, size-checked on a Bioanalyzer 2100, and measured again with the KAPA Library Quantification kit. Every immunoSEQ 96-well plate was sequenced on a separate single-read 150-cycle Illumina NextSeq 550 flow cell. Under the source paper's analysis protocol: The immunoSEQ output contained only junctional sequences without quality scores, so filtering could not match that applied to full-length reads. Sequences were annotated with PyIR, a Python wrapper for IgBLAST v1.9, using IMGT germline references to assign V/J genes and CDR3. Reads with weak V/J assignments (E-value above 1e-6), missing CDR3, stop codons, out-of-frame junctions, or ambiguous translated residues were removed. V3J clonotypes were defined by identical inferred V gene, J gene, and CDR3 amino acid sequence. The percentage overlap between two repertoires was calculated by dividing the number of shared unique clonotypes by the size of the smaller repertoire. Richness of each repertoire was evaluated using RTK rarefaction, the Chao1 estimator, and Recon v2.1 estimates of unobserved clonotypes. Generation probabilities were computed with OLGA for all TCRbeta clonotypes obtained by the gDNA method from several donors. This immuneACCESS table, as held by TCRdb, lists in-frame sequences with V and J called but not all clones. Of the missing ones, under half trace to an unresolved V gene in checked studies; the others have no known cause. V and J calls plus clone size are reproduced from that table; the DNA served to infer D and trimming. The sample table records over 2 million clones; over 85% of these occur just once. Of the sample, under 0.15% is held by the ten largest clones.

Including the terminal cysteine and phenylalanine, the CDR3 comprises 15 residues. Of all the DNA, just the CDR3 is kept, 45 bases in frame from base 1. V lost 3 bases and J lost 4 bases, and the count of bases not matched to a germline gene is 7. CDR1 and CDR2 are read off the germline V gene (reference sequence) as SEHNR and FQNEAQ. With respect to this clone: It lacks a known antigen. The sample holds no much larger clone one base away, and base qualities are not on file.

What the research found in general, with its limitations: Only blood was sampled, and tissue TCR repertoires likely differ from those in blood. Compared with non-shared clonotypes, clonotypes shared by all four sorted-subset donors had higher generation probabilities. Even with the large sequencing depth, rarefaction of the sorted-subset datasets indicated that sequencing was incomplete. Because the study included a small number of donors, the genetic and exposure-history diversity represented was limited. Naive subsets generally had larger estimated clonotype richness than memory subsets did. Based on pairwise subsampling, the degree of clonotype sharing among donors was expected to be affected by sequencing depth. Sharing across a handful of donors was observed for approximately 5% of naive CD4, about 4% of naive CD8, 2.3% of memory CD4, and about 0.4% of memory CD8 clonotypes.

Donors were healthy HIV-negative adults with no recently reported acute infections or vaccinations. Every donor was a Caucasian adult living in Nashville, Tennessee, USA. Magnetic negative selection was used to enrich CD4+ T cells, after which naive cells were positively selected on CD45RA and the negative fraction became the memory subset. After blood collection by leukapheresis, PBMCs were isolated using Ficoll-Histopaque density gradient centrifugation and then cryopreserved in the vapor phase of liquid nitrogen. Analytical flow cytometry was used to check the purity and quantity of each magnetically sorted T cell population. Each sorted fraction had its genomic DNA isolated and then quantified by UV absorbance on a Nanodrop 2000c.

This receptor was identified in a young man in good health. The rearrangement combines TRBV7-9 with TRBJ2-7; 9 bases in the junction line up with TRBD1. Sequenced sample: naive CD4+ T cells sorted from blood. The cell subset or site label for this specimen denotes: CD45RA+ positively selected. For the CDR3, the sequence is CASSFFRDREYEQYF. In nucleotides, the sequence is TGTGCCAGCAGCTTTTTTAGGGACAGGGAGTACGAGCAGTACTTC.